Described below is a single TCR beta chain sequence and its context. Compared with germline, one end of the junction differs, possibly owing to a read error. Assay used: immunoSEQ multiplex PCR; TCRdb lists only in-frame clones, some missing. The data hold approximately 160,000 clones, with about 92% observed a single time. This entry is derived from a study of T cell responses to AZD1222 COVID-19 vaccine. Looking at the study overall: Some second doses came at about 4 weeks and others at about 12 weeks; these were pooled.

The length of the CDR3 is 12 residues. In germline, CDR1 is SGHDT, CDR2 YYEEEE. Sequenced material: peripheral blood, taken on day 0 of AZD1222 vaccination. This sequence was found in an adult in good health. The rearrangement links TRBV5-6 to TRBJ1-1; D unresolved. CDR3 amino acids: CASSLSSPNSHF. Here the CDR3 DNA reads TGTGCCAGCAGCTTGTCGTCCCCCAATTCCCATTTT.